The 30 T cell receptor beta chains given below trace back to one sample, sequenced in a study of chemoradiotherapy in HPV16-positive cancers. This table comes from immunoSEQ multiplex PCR, and its TCRdb copy is limited to in-frame clones, with some not included. Seen here are around 30,000 clones, about 90% observed once, and the top ten hold roughly 21%. The source was blood, collected from a patient who underwent chemoradiotherapy. These receptors were collected from a human donor with HPV-associated anogenital cancer.

The V gene is TRBV7-2, the J gene TRBJ2-1, with D maybe TRBD2 (6 bases). V was shortened by 4 bases and J by 6 bases, with 22 bases between the two germline ends. The CDR3 is 17 residues long. Germline assignment: CDR1 SGHTA and CDR2 FQGNSA. CDR3 sequence: CASSSRPGGGAGNEQFF. CDR3 nucleotides: TGTGCCAGCAGCTCACGGCCCGGGGGTGGGGCTGGCAATGAGCAGTTCTTC.

The table lists this clone with a count of one. CDR3 sequence reads: CASSYSSEQYF. The CDR3 DNA follows: TGTGCCAGCAGTTACTCTTCCGAGCAGTACTTC. The chain links TRBV6-6 to TRBJ2-7; D is unresolved. The CDR3 extends over 11 amino acids. V was shortened by 0 bases and J by 6 bases, with 3 bases between the two germline ends. The germline V gene encodes CDR1 MNHNY and CDR2 SVGAGI (reference sequence).

J is TRBJ2-1 and V is TRBV4-1; D tentatively reads TRBD1 or TRBD2 (7 bases each). Germline assignment: CDR1 MGHRA and CDR2 YSYEKL. The CDR3 spans 17 residues. V lost 0 bases and J 3 bases, leaving 15 bases between the germline ends. As DNA, the CDR3 is TGCGCCAGCAGCCAAGATCAGGGGGGGAACGTCTACAATGAGCAGTTCTTC. It yields the protein CASSQDQGGNVYNEQFF.

The rearrangement links TRBV10-2 to TRBJ2-6, with D possibly matching TRBD2 (5 bases). The CDR3 extends over 16 amino acids. The V end was cut by 6 bases, the J end by 5 bases, with 17 bases between. CDR1 WSHSY and CDR2 SAAADI come from the germline V gene. CDR3 region: CASRGSLTDWANVLTF. The CDR3 coding sequence is TGCGCCAGCAGAGGTTCCTTGACGGACTGGGCCAACGTCCTGACTTTC.

The rearrangement joins TRBV7-9 to TRBJ2-3, with D perhaps TRBD2 (6 bases). From germline, CDR1 is SEHNR and CDR2 FQNEAQ (reference sequence). This CDR3 comprises 16 residues. V was trimmed by 5 bases and J by 2 bases, leaving 17 bases between them. The CDR3 DNA reads TGTGCCAGCAGCGCCGGACTCCAGGGACTCACAGATACGCAGTATTTT. Protein product: CASSAGLQGLTDTQYF.

The rearrangement joins TRBV29-1 to TRBJ2-3; TRBD2 matches at 7 bases. V dropped 7 bases and J dropped 4; count of bases not matched to a gene: 17. The CDR3 is 16 amino acids. Per the germline V gene, CDR1 is SQVTM and CDR2 is ANQGSEA. In nucleotides, the CDR3 is TGCAGCGCCCAAGGAGGCGCTAGCGGTGGAGCAGATACGCAGTATTTT. Protein: CSAQGGASGGADTQYF.

The chain couples TRBV9 to TRBJ1-2; D is uncertain. The CDR3 length is 11 residues. The V end was cut by 3 bases, the J end by 9 bases, with 9 bases between. The V gene's germline CDR1 is SGDLS and CDR2 YYNGEE. CDR3: CASSEGWSYTF. The CDR3 DNA follows: TGTGCCAGCAGCGAAGGTTGGAGCTACACCTTC.

V usage is TRBV4-2 and J usage is TRBJ2-3; D gene ambiguous. This CDR3 spans 13 amino acids. Between the trimmed V and J ends, which lost 5 bases and 4 bases, there was a span of 10 bases. Germline V gene data show CDR1 as LGHNA and CDR2 as YNFKEQ. As DNA, the CDR3 is TGTGCCAGCAGCTACAATATTCCAGATACGCAGTATTTT. Translated, it gives CASSYNIPDTQYF.

The CDR3 spells CASSLGSGVGTDTQYF. For the CDR3, the DNA is TGTGCCAGCAGCTTGGGGAGCGGGGTCGGCACAGATACGCAGTATTTT. This rearrangement joins TRBV7-2 to TRBJ2-3, with 7 bases identical to TRBD2. This CDR3 region has 16 residues. The germline gives CDR1 SGHTA, CDR2 FQGNSA. With V trimmed by 3 bases and J by 1 base, 7 bases remained unmatched.

This clone occurred a few times. The chain is built from TRBV10-3 and TRBJ1-2, with 10 positions matching TRBD1. Germline lookup yields CDR1 ENHRY and CDR2 SYGVKD. This CDR3 spans 16 amino acids. The junction had 13 bases not matched to a gene; V was cut back by 4 bases and J by 8 bases. Written as DNA, the CDR3 is TGTGCCATCAGTGTTGAGCGGCTGACAGGGGGCGCCGGCTACACCTTC. It translates to CAISVERLTGGAGYTF.

The rearrangement links TRBV7-6 to TRBJ2-2, with D perhaps TRBD1 (5 bases). CDR3 size: 13 residues. Looked up from germline, CDR1 is SGHVS and CDR2 is FNYEAQ. Trimming removed 2 bases from V and 6 bases from J, with 7 bases in between. Written as DNA, the CDR3 is TGTGCCAGCAGCTTATCAGGGTCCGGGGAGCTGTTTTTT. This gives the protein CASSLSGSGELFF.

This chain links TRBV7-2 with TRBJ2-5; the D gene could be TRBD1 or TRBD2 (5 bases each). CDR3 length: 14 amino acids. V gave up 5 bases and J gave up 1 base, with 11 bases separating them. The germline CDR1 and CDR2 sequences are SGHTA and FQGNSA. CDR3 coding DNA: TGTGCCAGCAGCGCCCCCGGGACCCAAGAGACCCAGTACTTC. This sequence encodes CASSAPGTQETQYF.

A few counts support this clone. This chain uses TRBV5-1 with TRBJ1-5; D possibly corresponds to TRBD1 (5 bases). The CDR3 contains 14 residues. Trimming pared 2 bases from V and 4 bases from J, leaving 10 bases between. Germline V gene lookup returns CDR1 SGHRS and CDR2 YFSETQ. Here the CDR3 DNA reads TGCGCCAGCAGCTTAGAGTCAGGGAATCAGCCCCAGCATTTT. It codes for CASSLESGNQPQHF. Together with reference TRBV5-1 and TRBJ1-5, the CDR3 gives the full variable domain: KAGVTQTPRYLIKTRGQQVTLSCSPISGHRSVSWYQQTPGQGLQFLFEYFSETQRNKGNFPGRFSGRQFSNSRSEMNVSTLELGDSALYLCASSLESGNQPQHFGDGTRLSIL.

The chain carries TRBV5-6 and TRBJ1-5, with D perhaps TRBD1 (6 bases). V shed 4 bases and J shed 7 bases, with 15 bases lying between them. The CDR3 runs 14 residues. CDR1 is SGHDT, CDR2 YYEEEE, per germline. The CDR3 region has the DNA TGTGCCAGCAGCCTTGGGGGCAGGCGGCAGCCCCAGCATTTT. Translating it yields CASSLGGRRQPQHF.

The CDR3 is CASSFFYGLSGRKETQYF. The CDR3 DNA is TGTGCCAGCAGCTTTTTTTACGGCCTTAGCGGGAGAAAGGAGACCCAGTACTTC. The chain is built from TRBV11-2 and TRBJ2-5; TRBD2 matches at 9 bases. CDR1 and CDR2 (germline): SGHAT, FQNNGV. The CDR3 has 18 residues. The trim removed 3 bases at V and 5 bases at J, leaving 16 bases unmatched. Looking up the rest from reference TRBV11-2 and TRBJ2-5 gives the full variable domain: EAGVAQSPRYKIIEKRQSVAFWCNPISGHATLYWYQQILGQGPKLLIQFQNNGVVDDSQLPKDRFSAERLKGVDSTLKIQPAKLEDSAVYLCASSFFYGLSGRKETQYFGPGTRLLVL.

V and J are TRBV20-1 and TRBJ2-7, with TRBD1 as a possible D gene (5 bases). Germline V lookup: CDR1 DFQATT, CDR2 SNEGSKA (reference sequence). The ends were cut back, 4 bases at V and 6 bases at J, with 10 bases in the middle. CDR3 size: 11 residues. CDR3 coding DNA: TGCAGTGCTACCAGGGTAGGCGAGCAGTACTTC. As protein: CSATRVGEQYF.

This chain uses TRBV5-6 with TRBJ2-7, with D uncertain. The V gene lost 1 base and the J gene lost 0 bases, with 11 bases spanning the gap. The CDR3 spans 15 residues. Germline V gene lookup returns CDR1 SGHDT and CDR2 YYEEEE. Written as DNA, the CDR3 is TGTGCCAGCAGCTTGAGGGCAGCGAGCTCCTACGAGCAGTACTTC. Translation gives CASSLRAASSYEQYF.

V gene TRBV6-5 combines with J gene TRBJ2-7; 8 bases line up with TRBD1. Per germline, CDR1 MNHEY and CDR2 SVGAGI. The CDR3 spans 14 residues. V lost 6 bases, J lost 5 bases, and 9 bases stayed unmatched. The CDR3 DNA reads TGTGCCAGCAGCGTCGCCCAGGGGGCAAACGAGCAGTACTTC. It specifies CASSVAQGANEQYF.

The genes are TRBV6-1 and TRBJ2-2, with TRBD1 as a possible D gene (6 bases). The CDR3 extends over 14 amino acids. Trimming removed 3 bases from V and 6 bases from J, with 11 bases in between. CDR1 and CDR2 from the germline V gene are MNHNS and SASEGT. The CDR3 protein is CASSEPEGAGELFF. The CDR3 DNA reads TGTGCCAGCAGTGAGCCCGAGGGGGCCGGGGAGCTGTTTTTT.

DNA for the CDR3: TGTGCCAGCAGTTCCCTGGACTACTCCAGCTCCTACAATGAGCAGTTCTTC. Its protein product is CASSSLDYSSSYNEQFF. The chain combines TRBV28 with TRBJ2-1; tentative D call: TRBD2 (6 bases). The CDR3 has 17 amino acids. The V gene's germline CDR1 is MDHEN and CDR2 SYDVKM. V was trimmed by 4 bases and J by 0 bases, leaving 16 bases between them.

This chain connects TRBV2 to TRBJ2-5, with D unresolved. The CDR3 length is 14 residues. Germline V gives CDR1 SNHLY, CDR2 FYNNEI. V was trimmed by 3 bases and J by 0 bases, leaving 8 bases between them. The CDR3 region is CASSEGLYQETQYF. DNA of the CDR3: TGTGCCAGCAGTGAGGGCCTGTACCAAGAGACCCAGTACTTC. Together with reference TRBV2 and TRBJ2-5, the CDR3 gives the full variable domain: EPEVTQTPSHQVTQMGQEVILRCVPISNHLYFYWYRQILGQKVEFLVSFYNNEISEKSEIFDDQFSVERPDGSNFTLKIRSTKLEDSAMYFCASSEGLYQETQYFGPGTRLLVL.

The chain links TRBV7-8 to TRBJ2-6, with D possibly matching TRBD1 (5 bases). This CDR3 is built from 15 residues. Trimming pared 4 bases from V and 0 bases from J, leaving 7 bases between. The germline gives CDR1 SGHVS, CDR2 FQNEAQ. This chain's CDR3 is CASSYRLSGANVLTF. CDR3 bases: TGTGCCAGCAGCTACAGGCTCTCTGGGGCCAACGTCCTGACTTTC. Complete variable domain (other parts from reference TRBV7-8 and TRBJ2-6): GAGVSQSPRYKVAKRGQDVALRCDPISGHVSLFWYQQALGQGPEFLTYFQNEAQLDKSGLPSDRFFAERPEGSVSTLKIQRTQQEDSAVYLCASSYRLSGANVLTFGAGSRLTVL.

The J gene is TRBJ2-1, the V gene TRBV4-2, with D perhaps matching TRBD1 (5 bases). V lost 1 base and J 6 bases, leaving 10 bases between the germline ends. The CDR3 consists of 14 residues. Germline lookup yields CDR1 LGHNA and CDR2 YNFKEQ. CDR3: CASSQVGASNEQFF. In nucleotides, the CDR3 is TGTGCCAGCAGCCAAGTTGGGGCGTCCAATGAGCAGTTCTTC.

The chain recombines TRBV11-3 with TRBJ2-7; possibly TRBD1 for D (6 bases). V shed 3 bases and J shed 6 bases, with 15 bases lying between them. CDR1 is SGHNT and CDR2 is YENEEA in the germline V gene. The CDR3 has 14 residues. Written as DNA, the CDR3 is TGTGCCAGCAGCTTTGGGGGCAAGGGGTCCGAGCAGTACTTC. As protein: CASSFGGKGSEQYF. Based on the CDR3 plus reference TRBV11-3 and TRBJ2-7, the full variable domain is EAGVVQSPRYKIIEKKQPVAFWCNPISGHNTLYWYLQNLGQGPELLIRYENEEAVDDSQLPKDRFSAERLKGVDSTLKIQPAELGDSAVYLCASSFGGKGSEQYFGPGTRLTVT.

V gene TRBV7-8 combines with J gene TRBJ1-2; 7 nucleotides line up with TRBD1. Germline V gene data show CDR1 as SGHVS and CDR2 as FQNEAQ. The J segment lost 3 bases and the V segment lost 5 bases, leaving 3 bases of the junction unmatched. This CDR3 contains 13 residues. The CDR3 sequence is CASSAGQYYGYTF. CDR3 nucleotide sequence: TGTGCCAGCAGCGCGGGACAGTACTATGGCTACACCTTC. The whole variable domain, remainder taken from reference TRBV7-8 and TRBJ1-2, is GAGVSQSPRYKVAKRGQDVALRCDPISGHVSLFWYQQALGQGPEFLTYFQNEAQLDKSGLPSDRFFAERPEGSVSTLKIQRTQQEDSAVYLCASSAGQYYGYTFGSGTRLTVV.

This clone was detected once. The chain carries TRBV20-1 and TRBJ1-2; no clear D gene. Trimming removed 6 bases at V and 1 base at J, with 6 bases between. CDR1 and CDR2 from the germline V gene are DFQATT and SNEGSKA (reference sequence). The CDR3 has 11 residues. CDR3 sequence reads: CSAPNNYGYTF. CDR3 bases: TGCAGTGCCCCCAATAACTATGGCTACACCTTC.

The sample holds a few counts of this clone. V gene TRBV6-6 combines with J gene TRBJ1-6, with D unclear. Per germline, CDR1 MNHNY and CDR2 SVGAGI (reference sequence). The CDR3 runs 12 residues. Trimming took off 4 bases at V and 8 bases at J, with 6 bases between the two ends. The CDR3 is CASSSRDSPLHF. CDR3 nucleotides: TGTGCCAGCAGTTCTCGGGATTCACCCCTCCACTTT.

Within the sample, this clone is medium-sized. The gene calls are TRBV2 and TRBJ1-2, with a possible D match to TRBD1 (6 bases). Trimming removed 2 bases from V and 4 bases from J, with 8 bases in between. The V gene's germline CDR1 is SNHLY and CDR2 FYNNEI. The CDR3 is 13 residues long. DNA for the CDR3: TGTGCCAGCAGTGAACAGGGGTCCTATGGCTACACCTTC. It translates to CASSEQGSYGYTF.

The chain combines TRBV9 with TRBJ2-1; a weak D match, TRBD1 (5 bases). The CDR3 runs to 13 residues. V lost 0 bases and J 12 bases, leaving 13 bases between the germline ends. Germline V gene data show CDR1 as SGDLS and CDR2 as YYNGEE. CDR3 protein: CASSVDLNQGQFF. CDR3 DNA: TGTGCCAGCAGCGTAGATCTTAACCAGGGGCAGTTCTTC.

The CDR3 protein is CASSPASGGATGELFF. The CDR3 bases are TGTGCCAGCAGCCCAGCTAGCGGGGGGGCCACCGGGGAGCTGTTTTTT. The chain couples TRBV7-9 to TRBJ2-2; 12 positions agree with TRBD2. The CDR3 has 16 amino acids. Germline assignment: CDR1 SEHNR and CDR2 FQNEAQ (reference sequence). The V gene end was trimmed by 5 bases and the J gene end by 4 bases; junction bases not matched to a gene: 5.